This is a list of T cell receptor beta chains from one sample in a study of identical twins. TCRdb redid the calling of the 5' RACE reads with MiXCR, one entry per CDR3 protein. The top ten hold approximately 0.52% of the sample, which has 450,000 to 600,000 distinct CDR3 sequences, about 22% seen once. In addition, the sample was reused for a study of yellow fever vaccine responses in identical twins.

Input material: CD4+ T cells sorted from blood. The receptors here all came from a woman aged 18-29 years in good health. Each CDR3 is given with its conserved first and last residue. A D gene is named only where the DNA matches it firmly. Some rows have no size entry. The others give once, few or many, or a class for an expanded clone.

V	D	size	J	CDR3	DNA
TRBV7-2	-	few	TRBJ2-2	CASRAGLPNTGELFF	TGTGCCAGCAGGGCGGGACTTCCGAACACCGGGGAGCTGTTTTTT
TRBV15	-	-	TRBJ2-2	CATSRDPGKGRLFF	TGTGCCACCAGCAGAGATCCAGGGAAGGGCCGGCTGTTTTTT
TRBV7-6	TRBD2	-	TRBJ2-1	CASSLGTSGFYNEQFF	TGTGCCAGCAGCTTAGGGACTAGCGGATTCTACAATGAGCAGTTCTTC
TRBV11-2	-	-	TRBJ2-7	CASSQRFPGYEQYF	TGTGCCAGCAGCCAACGGTTCCCGGGGTACGAGCAGTACTTC
TRBV29-1	-	few	TRBJ2-5	CSVTPLRAYQETQYF	TGCAGCGTTACACCACTTCGGGCCTACCAAGAGACCCAGTACTTC
TRBV2	-	few	TRBJ2-1	CASSAQPSSYNEQFF	TGTGCCAGCAGTGCACAGCCCTCCTCCTACAATGAGCAGTTCTTC
TRBV18	-	few	TRBJ2-3	CASSPRFPGTDTQYF	TGTGCCAGCTCACCACGGTTCCCTGGCACAGATACGCAGTATTTT
TRBV19	TRBD1	few	TRBJ2-7	CATQQGSYEQYF	TGTGCCACCCAACAGGGGTCCTACGAGCAGTACTTC
TRBV10-3	TRBD1	-	TRBJ1-1	CAISESGQPNTEAFF	TGTGCCATCAGTGAGTCGGGACAGCCGAACACTGAAGCTTTCTTT
TRBV2	TRBD1	few	TRBJ2-5	CASNRDRQETQYF	TGTGCCAGCAATCGGGACAGACAAGAGACCCAGTACTTC
TRBV18	-	-	TRBJ1-1	CASSWGGEAFF	TGTGCCAGCTCATGGGGAGGGGAAGCTTTCTTT
TRBV10-3	-	-	TRBJ2-5	CAISQEKETQYF	TGTGCCATCAGCCAAGAAAAGGAGACCCAGTACTTC
TRBV12-3/TRBV12-4	-	-	TRBJ2-1	CASSFGLWGVNEQFF	TGTGCCAGCAGTTTCGGTCTATGGGGGGTGAATGAGCAGTTCTTC
TRBV7-8	TRBD2	many	TRBJ2-1	CASSPRQTSGRAENEQFF	TGTGCCAGCAGCCCGCGACAGACTAGCGGGAGGGCAGAGAATGAGCAGTTCTTC
TRBV7-9	-	-	TRBJ2-1	CASSLGGQTQNEQFF	TGTGCCAGCAGCTTAGGAGGACAGACACAAAATGAGCAGTTCTTC
TRBV28	-	few	TRBJ2-7	CASSRSGTKTYEQYF	TGTGCCAGCAGTAGGTCCGGGACGAAAACCTACGAGCAGTACTTC
TRBV20-1	TRBD2	-	TRBJ2-1	CSANPGTSGSHNEQFF	TGCAGTGCTAATCCCGGGACTAGCGGGAGTCACAATGAGCAGTTCTTC
TRBV25-1	-	few	TRBJ2-7	CASSGDNYEQYF	TGTGCCAGCAGTGGAGACAACTACGAGCAGTACTTC
TRBV3-1	-	many	TRBJ2-5	CASSQGGQETQYF	TGTGCCAGTAGCCAGGGGGGACAAGAGACCCAGTACTTC
TRBV3-1	-	-	TRBJ2-7	CASSQDAPRTEQYF	TGTGCCAGCAGCCAAGATGCCCCGAGGACAGAGCAGTACTTC
TRBV20-1	-	-	TRBJ2-1	CSASPTGEDEQFF	TGCAGTGCTAGCCCAACAGGGGAGGATGAGCAGTTCTTC
TRBV7-2	-	-	TRBJ2-2	CASSFGYRAANTGELFF	TGTGCCAGCAGCTTCGGGTACAGGGCTGCGAACACCGGGGAGCTGTTTTTT
TRBV11-2	TRBD2	-	TRBJ2-3	CASSTSGGFTDTQYF	TGTGCCAGCTCGACTAGCGGGGGGTTCACAGATACGCAGTATTTT
TRBV7-6	-	-	TRBJ2-2	CASSSYRSTGELFF	TGTGCCAGCAGTTCATACAGGAGCACCGGGGAGCTGTTTTTT
TRBV20-1	TRBD1	few	TRBJ2-4	CSAGDRVGAKNIQYF	TGCAGTGCGGGAGACAGGGTGGGGGCCAAAAACATTCAGTACTTC